Listed below are T cell receptor beta chains from one sample, sequenced in a study of regulatory and conventional T cells in breast cancer. TCRdb reanalysed the PCR reads using MiXCR and keeps one entry per CDR3 protein. The data show 130 or so distinct CDR3 sequences, almost 40% seen once. The sample taken for sequencing was regulatory T cells from blood. These receptors were collected from a female donor with breast cancer. Each CDR3 is given with its conserved first and last residue. D genes are given only for firm matches. Clone size is not always given. Where it is, it says once, few, many or a class for expanded clones.

DNA: TGTGCCAGCAGCCAAGATCGCAGGGTTAATGAAAAACTGTTTTTT
CDR3: CASSQDRRVNEKLFF
D: NA
J: TRBJ1-4
V: TRBV4-2
size: few

DNA: TGTGCCAGTTTGGCAGCTAGGATCGAGCAGTACTTC
CDR3: CASLAARIEQYF
D: NA
J: TRBJ2-7
V: TRBV12-3/TRBV12-4
size: NA

DNA: TGTGCCAGCAGCTTCGGGGCGGAGACCCAGTACTTC
CDR3: CASSFGAETQYF
D: NA
J: TRBJ2-5
V: TRBV7-2
size: large

DNA: TGTGCCAGCAGCTTAGGAGCCCTCATGCTATGGAACACTGAAGCTTTCTTT
CDR3: CASSLGALMLWNTEAFF
D: NA
J: TRBJ1-1
V: TRBV7-8
size: large

DNA: TGCGCCTGCGGCCAAGTCACAGGGAGCGGAAAACTGTTTTTT
CDR3: CACGQVTGSGKLFF
D: NA
J: TRBJ1-4
V: TRBV4-3
size: NA

DNA: TGTGCCATCTCCGAGACCGGCCTAAAAGCAGATACGCAGTATTTT
CDR3: CAISETGLKADTQYF
D: NA
J: TRBJ2-3
V: TRBV10-3
size: once

DNA: TGTGCCAGCAGTGCAGGACCCCTCACCGGGGAGCTGTTTTTT
CDR3: CASSAGPLTGELFF
D: NA
J: TRBJ2-2
V: TRBV25-1
size: hyperexpanded

DNA: TGCAGCCTCGGGAGTTTTTACTATGGCTACACCTTC
CDR3: CSLGSFYYGYTF
D: NA
J: TRBJ1-2
V: TRBV20-1
size: large

DNA: TGTGCCAGCAGCCAAGTCCGGACCCTCTTTCGGAACACCATATATTTT
CDR3: CASSQVRTLFRNTIYF
D: NA
J: TRBJ1-3
V: TRBV4-2
size: medium-sized

DNA: TGCGCCAGCAGCTTGCCTGGGGTAGCTTATGGCTACACCTTC
CDR3: CASSLPGVAYGYTF
D: NA
J: TRBJ1-2
V: TRBV5-1
size: large

DNA: TGCGCCAGCAGCTTGGACGGGGAAGACTATGGCTACACCTTC
CDR3: CASSLDGEDYGYTF
D: NA
J: TRBJ1-2
V: TRBV5-1
size: medium-sized

DNA: TGTGCCGGCAGTCTCGGACCGCTAGCCGCTGGAGACACCTTATATTTT
CDR3: CAGSLGPLAAGDTLYF
D: NA
J: TRBJ1-3
V: TRBV13
size: NA

DNA: TGTGCCAGCAGTGACGCGGACAAGAAGAGAGCACGCCTCCACTTT
CDR3: CASSDADKKRARLHF
D: NA
J: TRBJ1-6
V: TRBV6-1
size: large

DNA: TGCAGCGTTGGACAGTCTGGAAACACCATATATTTT
CDR3: CSVGQSGNTIYF
D: NA
J: TRBJ1-3
V: TRBV29-1
size: NA

DNA: TGTGCTAGCGGTAGGGGATACTCCTACGAGCAGTACTTC
CDR3: CASGRGYSYEQYF
D: NA
J: TRBJ2-7
V: TRBV18
size: NA

DNA: TGCGTCAGCAGCTTGCCTGGGGTAGCTCATGGCTACACCTTC
CDR3: CVSSLPGVAHGYTF
D: NA
J: TRBJ1-2
V: TRBV5-1
size: NA

DNA: TGCAGTGCCAGCTCATCGACCTACACAGATACGCAGTATTTT
CDR3: CSASSSTYTDTQYF
D: NA
J: TRBJ2-3
V: TRBV20-1
size: NA

DNA: TGTGCCAGTGAAGCGGGGGGGTCGGAGACCCAGTACTTC
CDR3: CASEAGGSETQYF
D: TRBD2
J: TRBJ2-5
V: TRBV12-3/TRBV12-4
size: large

DNA: TGCAGTGCAGAAAGAGCAGCGCCGATGGGGACAGATACGCAGTATTTT
CDR3: CSAERAAPMGTDTQYF
D: NA
J: TRBJ2-3
V: TRBV20-1
size: medium-sized

DNA: TGTGCCTGGAGTGTCGCCTATTCACAGGGGTGGTATGGCTACACCTTC
CDR3: CAWSVAYSQGWYGYTF
D: TRBD1
J: TRBJ1-2
V: TRBV30
size: medium-sized

DNA: TGTGCCAGCAGCTACCAAGGGGTTACAGATACGCAGTATTTT
CDR3: CASSYQGVTDTQYF
D: NA
J: TRBJ2-3
V: TRBV13
size: many

DNA: TGTGCCAGCAGCTTAGAAGCGGTAGCGGGGGGGAACGAGCAGTACTTC
CDR3: CASSLEAVAGGNEQYF
D: TRBD2
J: TRBJ2-7
V: TRBV7-9
size: medium-sized

DNA: TGTGCCAGCAGTTTCGTGGCCACAGATACGCAGTATTTT
CDR3: CASSFVATDTQYF
D: NA
J: TRBJ2-3
V: TRBV12-3/TRBV12-4
size: medium-sized

DNA: TGCAGCGTCCTCACCCCTAACCGTCCCGGGGGCCCGGAGTCCCAGCATTTT
CDR3: CSVLTPNRPGGPESQHF
D: NA
J: TRBJ1-5
V: TRBV29-1
size: once

DNA: TGCGTCCTCACCCCTAACCGTCCAGGGGGCTCGGAGCCCCAGCATTTT
CDR3: CVLTPNRPGGSEPQHF
D: TRBD1
J: TRBJ1-5
V: TRBV29-1
size: NA

DNA: TGTGCCGGCTCTGAGTGCCCTGGCTACGAGCAGTACTTC
CDR3: CAGSECPGYEQYF
D: NA
J: TRBJ2-7
V: TRBV18
size: NA

DNA: TGCGCCAGCAGCCGAGTCCGGACCCTCTTTCGGAACACCATATATTTT
CDR3: CASSRVRTLFRNTIYF
D: NA
J: TRBJ1-3
V: TRBV4-3
size: NA

DNA: TGTGCCAGCAGCTTGCCGGACCCACAACCCTACGAGCAGTACTTC
CDR3: CASSLPDPQPYEQYF
D: NA
J: TRBJ2-7
V: TRBV5-6
size: medium-sized

DNA: TGTGCCAGCAGCGCCCAGGGGGCGAACACCGGGGAGCTGTTTTTT
CDR3: CASSAQGANTGELFF
D: TRBD1
J: TRBJ2-2
V: TRBV7-3
size: NA

DNA: TGTGCCAGCAGCGTAGAGGTCAGGGGCGCTGAAGCTTTCTTC
CDR3: CASSVEVRGAEAFF
D: NA
J: TRBJ1-1
V: TRBV9
size: once

DNA: TGCGCCAGCAGCCAAGCCACAGGGAGCGGAAAACTGGTTTTT
CDR3: CASSQATGSGKLVF
D: NA
J: TRBJ1-4
V: TRBV4-3
size: NA

DNA: TGCAGCGTAGAGGTCGGGGGCACTGAAGCTTTCTTT
CDR3: CSVEVGGTEAFF
D: NA
J: TRBJ1-1
V: TRBV29-1
size: NA